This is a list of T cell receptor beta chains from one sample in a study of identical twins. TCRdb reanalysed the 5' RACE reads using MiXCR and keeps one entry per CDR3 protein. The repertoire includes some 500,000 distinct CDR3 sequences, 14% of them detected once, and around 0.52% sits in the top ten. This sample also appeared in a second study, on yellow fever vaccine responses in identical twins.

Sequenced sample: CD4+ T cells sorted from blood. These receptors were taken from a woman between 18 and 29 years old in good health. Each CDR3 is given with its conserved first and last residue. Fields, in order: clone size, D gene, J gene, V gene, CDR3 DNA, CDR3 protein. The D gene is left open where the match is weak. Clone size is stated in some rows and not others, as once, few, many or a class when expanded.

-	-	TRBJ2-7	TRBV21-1	TGTGCCAGCAGCAAAGTTGGGACTAGCGGGTCCCACGAGCAGTACTTC	CASSKVGTSGSHEQYF
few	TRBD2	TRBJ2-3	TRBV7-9	TGTGCCAGCAGCACACGAGCGGGAGCTGCAGATACGCAGTATTTT	CASSTRAGAADTQYF
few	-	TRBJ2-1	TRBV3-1	TGTGCCAGCGGGACGAGCGGAACCAACAATGAGCAGTTCTTC	CASGTSGTNNEQFF
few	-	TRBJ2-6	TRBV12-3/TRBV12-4	TGTGCCAGCAGGCGGGACTTGGGTGGGGCCAACGTCCTGACTTTC	CASRRDLGGANVLTF
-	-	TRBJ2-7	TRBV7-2	TGTGCCAGCAGCTTAGTTGGGGCAGGATCTAGCTCCTACGAGCAGTACTTC	CASSLVGAGSSSYEQYF
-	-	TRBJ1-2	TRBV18	TGTGCCAGCTCACCCGTCCCGGGACAAATTTACACCTTC	CASSPVPGQIYTF
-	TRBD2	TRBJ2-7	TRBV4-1	TGCGCCAGCAGCCGGCTAGCGGGAGGGCCTGCTGAGCAGTACTTC	CASSRLAGGPAEQYF
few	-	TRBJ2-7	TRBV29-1	TGCAGCGTTGTGTGGGGGGCCTACGAGCAGTACTTC	CSVVWGAYEQYF
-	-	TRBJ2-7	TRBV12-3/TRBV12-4	TGTGCCAGCAGTTTGGATTCCGGGGTCTACGAGCAGTACTTC	CASSLDSGVYEQYF
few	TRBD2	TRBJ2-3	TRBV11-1	TGTGCCAGCAGCACCGGCCTACTCGCGGCGGGGGGGCCGACTCAAGATACGCAGTATTTT	CASSTGLLAAGGPTQDTQYF
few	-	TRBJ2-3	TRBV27	TGTGCCAGCATGGATTGGCAAGCTCACACAGATACGCAGTATTTT	CASMDWQAHTDTQYF
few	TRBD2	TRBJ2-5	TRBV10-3	TGTGCCACCCAGCGGGGGGTCGTACAAGAGACCCAGTACTTC	CATQRGVVQETQYF
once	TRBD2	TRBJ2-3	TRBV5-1	TGCGCCAGCAGCTCCCGACTAGCGGGAGGGCCTGTGACAGATACGCAGTATTTT	CASSSRLAGGPVTDTQYF
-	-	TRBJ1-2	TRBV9	TGTGCCAGCAGCGTAGACGAGGGCCCCTATGGCTACACCTTC	CASSVDEGPYGYTF
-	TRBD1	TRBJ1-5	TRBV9	TGTGCCAGCAGCGTAGTGACCGGGACAGGAGGGAACAATCAGCCCCAGCATTTT	CASSVVTGTGGNNQPQHF
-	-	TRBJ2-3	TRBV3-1	TGTGCCAGCAGCCCTCCTTCCCCTAGCACAGATACGCAGTATTTT	CASSPPSPSTDTQYF
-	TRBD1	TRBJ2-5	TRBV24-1	TGTGCCACCAGTCGGACAGGGTACCAAGAGACCCAGTACTTC	CATSRTGYQETQYF
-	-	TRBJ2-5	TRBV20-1	TGCAGTGCTAGAGATCACCAATGGTACCAAGAGACCCAGTACTTC	CSARDHQWYQETQYF
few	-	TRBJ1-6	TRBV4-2	TGTGCCAGCAGCCAAGGGGGGGCCCCGAATTCACCCCTCCACTTT	CASSQGGAPNSPLHF
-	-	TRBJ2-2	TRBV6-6	TGTGCCAGCAGTATCGACCACACCGGGGAGCTGTTTTTT	CASSIDHTGELFF
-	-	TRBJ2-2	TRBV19	TGTGCCAGTAGGGGACTGCGGGAGCTGTTTTTT	CASRGLRELFF
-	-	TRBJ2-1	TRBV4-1	TGCGCCAGCAGCCAAGCAGGAACTCTTCGAGGGAGAAGGGGCAATGAGCAGTTCTTC	CASSQAGTLRGRRGNEQFF